The T cell receptor (beta chain) under discussion was sequenced for a study of shared clonotypes between healthy human individuals. This table comes from immunoSEQ multiplex PCR, and its TCRdb copy is limited to in-frame clones, with some not included. The table records some 2.3 million clones, 85% to 95% of them present only once. V was shortened by 10 bases and J by 0 bases, with 13 bases between the two germline ends. There are 13 residues in the CDR3. Germline V lookup: CDR1 SNHLY, CDR2 FYNNEI. Input material: naive CD4+ T cells from PBMCs. Subset in this sample: CD45RA+ positively selected. The TCR originated in a man aged 18-30 years in good health. Some clones in this sample may be carry-over from other donors' samples. The rearrangement uses TRBV2 and TRBJ2-7, with D possibly being TRBD1 (5 bases). The DNA of the CDR3 is TGTGCCAACAGGCGCCTGAGCTCCTACGAGCAGTACTTC. Amino acids: CANRRLSSYEQYF.